This T cell receptor beta chain was captured in a study of response to subunit inactivated influenza vaccine. The CDR3 spans 16 residues. V was trimmed by 5 bases and J by 0 bases, leaving 16 bases between them. Germline CDR1 and CDR2: SEHNR and FQNEAQ (reference sequence). TCRdb fed the RT-PCR reads into MiXCR, producing one record per CDR3 protein. The sample holds 290,000 or so distinct CDR3 sequences; around 20% are singletons and the top ten take 9% to 12%. This clonotype was picked up a small number of times. The gene calls are TRBV7-9 and TRBJ1-1, with D perhaps TRBD1 (5 bases). Sequences were derived from PBMCs from blood, sampled about 20 months after vaccination. The clonotype comes from a man aged 45-69 years who received an inactivated influenza vaccine. CDR3 DNA: TGTGCCAGCAGCACCGGGGGGTATCGGGTGAACACTGAAGCTTTCTTT. It specifies CASSTGGYRVNTEAFF. Together with reference TRBV7-9 and TRBJ1-1, the CDR3 gives the full variable domain: DTGVSQNPRHKITKRGQNVTFRCDPISEHNRLYWYRQTLGQGPEFLTYFQNEAQLEKSRLLSDRFSAERPKGSFSTLEIQRTEQGDSAMYLCASSTGGYRVNTEAFFGQGTRLTVV.